Following are 17 T cell receptor beta chains from one sample sequenced in a study of control samples from healthy donors and cancer patients (dated by TCRdb to the early 2020s). Preparation of the library involved the immunoSEQ multiplex PCR assay. In TCRdb, the immuneACCESS table is reduced to in-frame sequences with V and J assigned. These tables do not hold every clone; where another copy was compared, an unresolved V gene accounts for under half, and the others remain unexplained. Here the sample has approximately 90,000 clones; 80% to 95% occur a single time. Of the sample, approximately 1.5% falls within the top ten clones. Sequenced material: blood. These receptors were collected from a woman aged 25-40 years in good health.

V and J are TRBV5-4 and TRBJ2-1; 11 bases agree with TRBD2. Germline V gene lookup returns CDR1 SGHNT and CDR2 YYREEE (reference sequence). The V segment lost 5 bases and the J segment 3 bases; nucleotides outside the gene matches: 4. CDR3 size: 15 residues. Here the CDR3 DNA reads TGTGCCAGCAGTTTAGCGGGAGGGTTCTACAATGAGCAGTTCTTC. It encodes CASSLAGGFYNEQFF. Together with reference TRBV5-4 and TRBJ2-1, the CDR3 gives the full variable domain: ETGVTQSPTHLIKTRGQQVTLRCSSQSGHNTVSWYQQALGQGPQFIFQYYREEENGRGNFPPRFSGLQFPNYSSELNVNALELDDSALYLCASSLAGGFYNEQFFGPGTRLTVL.

In its sample, this clone was seen once. V gene TRBV27 combines with J gene TRBJ1-1; 7 bases are shared with TRBD1. Germline CDR1 reads MNHEY; CDR2 reads SMNVEV (reference sequence). Losses at the gene ends were 6 bases for V and 1 base for J; bases not matched to a gene: 2. This CDR3 is built from 13 residues. CDR3 nucleotides: TGTGCCAGCAGGTGGACAGGGAACACTGAAGCTTTCTTT. This encodes CASRWTGNTEAFF.

A remark on this clone: Compared with germline, one end of the junction differs, possibly owing to a read error. The rearrangement links TRBV28 to TRBJ1-5, with a possible D match to TRBD1 (6 bases). The CDR3 consists of 14 residues. The V gene's germline CDR1 is MDHEN and CDR2 SYDVKM. For the CDR3, the DNA is TGTGCCAGCAATTTACAGGGAGAGGATCAGCCCCAGCATTTT. It yields the protein CASNLQGEDQPQHF.

The chain combines TRBV6-5 with TRBJ1-5; 9 bases map to TRBD1. The CDR3 has 14 amino acids. The germline CDR1 and CDR2 sequences are MNHEY and SVGAGI. The V segment lost 4 bases and the J segment 7 bases; nucleotides outside the gene matches: 5. The CDR3: CASSSTGGKQPQHF. Written as DNA, the CDR3 is TGTGCCAGCAGTTCGACAGGGGGGAAGCAGCCCCAGCATTTT.

The chain links TRBV24-1 to TRBJ2-1; 13 positions match TRBD2. CDR3 length: 15 amino acids. Trimming removed 7 bases from V and 9 bases from J; junction bases left unmatched: 8. Germline V lookup: CDR1 KGHDR, CDR2 SFDVKD. The CDR3 region has the DNA TGTGCCACCAGCGCCGGGACTAGCGGGAAGGGTGAGCAGTTCTTC. Its translation is CATSAGTSGKGEQFF.

This clone has a single count. The chain carries TRBV24-1 and TRBJ2-2, with TRBD1 matching 7 bases. Germline CDR1 and CDR2: KGHDR and SFDVKD. The CDR3 runs to 16 residues. Losses at the gene ends were 2 bases for V and 4 bases for J; bases not matched to a gene: 6. CDR3 in amino acids: CATSDSGQTLTGELFF. In nucleotides, the CDR3 is TGTGCCACCAGTGATTCGGGACAGACTCTCACCGGGGAGCTGTTTTTT.

V usage is TRBV13 and J usage is TRBJ2-5; D may be TRBD2 (5 bases). Deletions cut 1 base from V and 0 bases from J, with 18 bases between. The CDR3 runs to 18 residues. Germline CDR1 is PRHDT and CDR2 is FYEKMQ (reference sequence). CDR3 protein: CASSLVDVSSPDQETQYF. DNA for the CDR3: TGTGCCAGCAGCTTAGTCGATGTATCTAGCCCGGACCAAGAGACCCAGTACTTC.

V gene TRBV24-1 combines with J gene TRBJ1-1; D gene uncertain. V lost 9 bases and J 4 bases, leaving 8 bases between the germline ends. The CDR3 covers 11 residues. Germline values: CDR1 KGHDR, CDR2 SFDVKD. The CDR3 spells CATRFGTEAFF. In DNA, the CDR3 is TGTGCCACCCGTTTTGGCACTGAAGCTTTCTTT.

V is TRBV5-6 and J is TRBJ2-1; no clear D. Germline V gene sequence: CDR1 SGHDT, CDR2 YYEEEE. This CDR3 is 15 amino acids long. The V gene lost 4 bases and the J gene lost 5 bases, with 16 bases spanning the gap. CDR3 loop: CASSPRIRTDNEQFF. The CDR3 DNA sequence: TGTGCCAGCAGCCCCCGTATTAGAACAGACAATGAGCAGTTCTTC.

This rearrangement joins TRBV18 to TRBJ1-4; no definite D call. The CDR3 covers 14 residues. With 1 base removed from V and 5 bases from J, the gap between germline ends came to 8 bases. Germline lookup yields CDR1 KGHSH and CDR2 LQKENI. Here the CDR3 reads CASSPQSVNEKLFF. Here the CDR3 DNA reads TGTGCCAGCTCACCACAGTCAGTGAATGAAAAACTGTTTTTT.

The chain joins TRBV5-6 to TRBJ1-3; no definite D call. V was cut by 1 base and J by 0 bases, with 8 bases left in between. Germline V gene lookup returns CDR1 SGHDT and CDR2 YYEEEE. The CDR3 extends over 15 amino acids. The CDR3 bases are TGTGCCAGCAGCTTGACAGCGAGCTCTGGAAACACCATATATTTT. It encodes CASSLTASSGNTIYF.

This clone has just one count. This chain uses TRBV7-3 with TRBJ2-3; 7 nucleotides agree with TRBD2. V lost 5 bases to trimming and J lost 3 bases; unmatched junction nucleotides: 20. The CDR3 contains 19 residues. Germline CDR1 and CDR2: SGHTA and FQGTGA. This chain's CDR3 is CASSRRLAGAPGETDTQYF. As DNA, the CDR3 is TGTGCCAGCAGCCGACGACTAGCTGGGGCACCGGGCGAGACAGATACGCAGTATTTT.

This chain joins TRBV28 and TRBJ1-6; 9 nucleotides agree with TRBD1. V was pared by 7 bases and J by 1 base, with 2 bases of the junction left unmatched. CDR3 size: 15 residues. Germline V gene data show CDR1 as MDHEN and CDR2 as SYDVKM. This CDR3 reads CASTGTGSYNSPLHF. CDR3 bases: TGTGCCAGCACCGGGACAGGGTCCTATAATTCACCCCTCCACTTT.

The chain joins TRBV28 to TRBJ1-1, with 9 bases matching TRBD1. The CDR3 runs 18 residues. Germline CDR1 reads MDHEN; CDR2 reads SYDVKM. V gave up 5 bases and J gave up 1 base; unmatched junction bases: 14. The CDR3 loop is CASSPPVGQGRANTEAFF. In nucleotides, the CDR3 is TGTGCCAGCAGTCCCCCGGTGGGACAGGGTAGGGCGAACACTGAAGCTTTCTTT.

The rearrangement joins TRBV6-6 to TRBJ2-7, with a possible D match to TRBD2 (5 bases). The CDR3 sequence is 13 residues long. CDR1 and CDR2 (germline): MNHNY, SVGAGI (reference sequence). Between the trimmed V and J ends, which lost 6 bases and 1 base, there was a span of 10 bases. CDR3 sequence reads: CASRKAVSYEQYF. CDR3 nucleotides: TGTGCCAGCAGAAAAGCGGTATCCTACGAGCAGTACTTC.

The CDR3 region has the DNA TGCGCCAGCAGCCAAGATCTGGTGAGGGCCCGCCTGTCCTACGAGCAGTACTTC. Protein: CASSQDLVRARLSYEQYF. The J gene is TRBJ2-7, the V gene TRBV4-1, with D perhaps matching TRBD2 (5 bases). Germline lookup yields CDR1 MGHRA and CDR2 YSYEKL. Trimming took off 0 bases at V and 1 base at J, with 19 bases between the two ends. The CDR3 is 18 residues long.

The CDR3, as DNA: TGTGCCAGTAGTATTATGTGGGAGGGCCTCCACACCGGGGAGCTGTTTTTT. It is translated as CASSIMWEGLHTGELFF. The chain uses TRBV19 and TRBJ2-2; 7 bases map to TRBD2. From germline, CDR1 is LNHDA and CDR2 SQIVND (reference sequence). The CDR3 covers 17 residues. Trimming took 3 bases from V and 3 from J; bases not matched to a gene: 10.